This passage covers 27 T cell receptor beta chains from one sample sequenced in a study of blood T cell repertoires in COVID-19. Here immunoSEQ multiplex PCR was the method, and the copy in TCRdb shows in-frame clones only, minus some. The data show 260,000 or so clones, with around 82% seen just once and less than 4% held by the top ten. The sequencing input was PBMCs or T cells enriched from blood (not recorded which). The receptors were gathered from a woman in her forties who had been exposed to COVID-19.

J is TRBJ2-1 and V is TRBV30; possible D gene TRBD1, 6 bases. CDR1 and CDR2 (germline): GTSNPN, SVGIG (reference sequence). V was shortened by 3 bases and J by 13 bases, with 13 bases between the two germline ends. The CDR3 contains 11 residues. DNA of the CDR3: TGTGCCTGGAGCCCCCTCAGGGGCCAGTTCTTC. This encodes CAWSPLRGQFF.

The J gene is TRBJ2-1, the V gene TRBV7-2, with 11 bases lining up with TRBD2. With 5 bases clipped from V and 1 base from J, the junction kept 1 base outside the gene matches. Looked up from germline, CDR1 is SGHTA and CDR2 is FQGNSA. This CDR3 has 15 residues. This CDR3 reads CASSPSGGSYNEQFF. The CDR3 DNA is TGTGCCAGCAGCCCTAGCGGGGGGTCCTACAATGAGCAGTTCTTC.

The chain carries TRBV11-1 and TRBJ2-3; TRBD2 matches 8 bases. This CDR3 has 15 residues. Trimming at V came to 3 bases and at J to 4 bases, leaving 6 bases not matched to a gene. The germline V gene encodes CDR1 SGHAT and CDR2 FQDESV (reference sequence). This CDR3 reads CASSLPGGSADTQYF. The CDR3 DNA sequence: TGTGCCAGCAGCTTGCCGGGGGGGAGCGCAGATACGCAGTATTTT.

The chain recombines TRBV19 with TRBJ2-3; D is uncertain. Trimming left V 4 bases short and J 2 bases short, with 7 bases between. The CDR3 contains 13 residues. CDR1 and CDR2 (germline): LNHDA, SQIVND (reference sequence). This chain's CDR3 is CASSSGYTDTQYF. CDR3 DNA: TGTGCCAGTAGTAGCGGCTACACAGATACGCAGTATTTT.

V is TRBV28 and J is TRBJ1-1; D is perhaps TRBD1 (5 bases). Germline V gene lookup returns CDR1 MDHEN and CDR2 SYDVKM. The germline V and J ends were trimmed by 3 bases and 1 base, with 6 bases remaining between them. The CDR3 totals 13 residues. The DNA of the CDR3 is TGTGCCAGCAGTTTTAGGGGGAACACTGAAGCTTTCTTT. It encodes CASSFRGNTEAFF.

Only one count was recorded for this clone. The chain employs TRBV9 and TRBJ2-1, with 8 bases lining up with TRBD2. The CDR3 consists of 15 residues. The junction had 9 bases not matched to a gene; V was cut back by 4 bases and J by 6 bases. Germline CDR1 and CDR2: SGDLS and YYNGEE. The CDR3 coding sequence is TGTGCCAGCAGCCCCGGGGGGGCGTATGGCAATGAGCAGTTCTTC. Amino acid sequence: CASSPGGAYGNEQFF.

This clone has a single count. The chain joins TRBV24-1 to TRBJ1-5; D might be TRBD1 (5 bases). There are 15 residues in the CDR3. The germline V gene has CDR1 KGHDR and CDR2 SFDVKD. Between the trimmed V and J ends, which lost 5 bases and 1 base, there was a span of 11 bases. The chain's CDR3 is CATSGGTESNQPQHF. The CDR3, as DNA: TGTGCCACCAGTGGCGGGACTGAGAGCAATCAGCCCCAGCATTTT.

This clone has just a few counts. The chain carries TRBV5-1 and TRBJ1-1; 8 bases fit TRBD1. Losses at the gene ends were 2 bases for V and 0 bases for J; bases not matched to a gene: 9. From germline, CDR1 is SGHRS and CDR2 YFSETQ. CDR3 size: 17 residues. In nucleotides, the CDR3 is TGCGCCAGCAGCTTTCGTACAGGGGGACCTCTGAACACTGAAGCTTTCTTT. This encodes CASSFRTGGPLNTEAFF.

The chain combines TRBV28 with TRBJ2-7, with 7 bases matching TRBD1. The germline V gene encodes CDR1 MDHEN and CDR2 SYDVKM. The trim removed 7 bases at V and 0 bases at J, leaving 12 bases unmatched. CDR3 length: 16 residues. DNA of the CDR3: TGTGCCAGCACCACCGGTGGGACAGTAAGCTCCTACGAGCAGTACTTC. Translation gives CASTTGGTVSSYEQYF.

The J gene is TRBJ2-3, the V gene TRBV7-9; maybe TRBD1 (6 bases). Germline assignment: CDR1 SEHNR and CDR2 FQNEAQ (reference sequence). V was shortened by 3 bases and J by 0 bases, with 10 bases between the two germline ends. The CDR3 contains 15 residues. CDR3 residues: CASSLTGSSTDTQYF. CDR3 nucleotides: TGTGCCAGCAGCTTGACAGGCTCTAGCACAGATACGCAGTATTTT.

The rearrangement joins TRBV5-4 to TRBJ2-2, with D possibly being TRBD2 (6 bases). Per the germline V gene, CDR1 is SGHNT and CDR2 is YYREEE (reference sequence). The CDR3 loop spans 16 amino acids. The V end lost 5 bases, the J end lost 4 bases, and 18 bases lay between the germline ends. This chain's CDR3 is CASRGIGGDSTGELFF. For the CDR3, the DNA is TGTGCCAGCAGGGGGATCGGGGGAGATTCCACCGGGGAGCTGTTTTTT.

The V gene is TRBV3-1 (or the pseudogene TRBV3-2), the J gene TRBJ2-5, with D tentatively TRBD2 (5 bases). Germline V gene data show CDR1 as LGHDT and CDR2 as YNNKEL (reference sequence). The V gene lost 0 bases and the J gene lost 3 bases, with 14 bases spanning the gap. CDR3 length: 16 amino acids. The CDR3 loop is CASSQDSGVREETQYF. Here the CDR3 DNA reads TGTGCCAGCAGCCAAGATTCCGGGGTGAGGGAAGAGACCCAGTACTTC.

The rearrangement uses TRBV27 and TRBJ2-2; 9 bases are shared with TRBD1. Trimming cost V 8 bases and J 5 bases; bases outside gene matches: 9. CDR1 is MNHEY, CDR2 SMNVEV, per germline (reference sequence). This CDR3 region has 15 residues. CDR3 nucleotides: TGTGCCAGCGGAGGCTCGACAGGGGGGACCGGGGAGCTGTTTTTT. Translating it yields CASGGSTGGTGELFF.

As DNA, the CDR3 is TGTGCCAGTAGTGACTGGGACAGGGAGCCAACAGGCTACACCTTC. Protein sequence: CASSDWDREPTGYTF. The J gene is TRBJ1-2, the V gene TRBV19; 9 bases are a match to TRBD1. This CDR3 has 15 residues. Germline CDR1 is LNHDA and CDR2 is SQIVND (reference sequence). The junction had 12 bases not matched to a gene; V was cut back by 5 bases and J by 8 bases.

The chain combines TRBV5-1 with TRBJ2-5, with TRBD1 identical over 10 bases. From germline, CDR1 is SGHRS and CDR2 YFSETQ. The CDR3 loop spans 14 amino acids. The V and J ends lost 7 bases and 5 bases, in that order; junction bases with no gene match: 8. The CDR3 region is CASGRGQGSETQYF. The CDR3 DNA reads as TGCGCCAGCGGAAGGGGACAGGGGTCCGAGACCCAGTACTTC.

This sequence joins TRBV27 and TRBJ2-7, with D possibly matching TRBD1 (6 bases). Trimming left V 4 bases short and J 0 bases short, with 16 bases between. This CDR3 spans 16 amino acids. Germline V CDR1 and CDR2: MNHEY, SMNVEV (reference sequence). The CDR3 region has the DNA TGTGCCAGCAGTTCTTTGGACAGTATCCGCTCCTACGAGCAGTACTTC. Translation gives CASSSLDSIRSYEQYF.

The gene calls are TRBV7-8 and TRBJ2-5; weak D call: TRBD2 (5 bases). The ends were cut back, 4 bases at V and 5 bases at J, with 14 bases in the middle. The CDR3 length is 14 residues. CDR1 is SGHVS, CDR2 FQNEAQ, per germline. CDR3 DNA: TGTGCCAGCAGCTCGGGTGACGGGGAGGAGACCCAGTACTTC. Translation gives CASSSGDGEETQYF.

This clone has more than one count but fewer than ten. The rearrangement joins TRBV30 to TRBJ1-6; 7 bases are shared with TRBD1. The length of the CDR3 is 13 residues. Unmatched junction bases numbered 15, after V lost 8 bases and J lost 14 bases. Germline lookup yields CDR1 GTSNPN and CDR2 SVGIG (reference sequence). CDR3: CARQTGQKKSLHF. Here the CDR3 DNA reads TGTGCCCGCCAAACGGGACAGAAGAAGTCCCTCCACTTT.

The CDR3 region is CAITVAGEGYGYTF. The DNA for the CDR3 is TGTGCCATCACAGTGGCAGGGGAAGGCTATGGCTACACCTTC. The V and J genes are TRBV10-3 and TRBJ1-2; D might be TRBD1 (6 bases). This CDR3 comprises 14 residues. V was clipped by 7 bases and J by 4 bases, with 16 bases between them. Germline assignment: CDR1 ENHRY and CDR2 SYGVKD.

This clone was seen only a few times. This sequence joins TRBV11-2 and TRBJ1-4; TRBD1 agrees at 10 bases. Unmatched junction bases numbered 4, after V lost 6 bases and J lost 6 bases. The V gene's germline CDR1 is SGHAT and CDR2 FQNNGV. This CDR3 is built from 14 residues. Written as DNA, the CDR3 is TGTGCCAGCAGTTCCGGGACAGGGGATGAAAAACTGTTTTTT. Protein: CASSSGTGDEKLFF.

CDR3 region: CASSPPGVQETQYF. DNA of the CDR3: TGTGCCAGCTCACCGCCAGGGGTCCAAGAGACCCAGTACTTC. This chain joins TRBV18 and TRBJ2-5; possibly TRBD1 for D (6 bases). The CDR3 runs to 14 residues. Germline V gene data show CDR1 as KGHSH and CDR2 as LQKENI. V lost 3 bases and J lost 1, with 9 bases in between.

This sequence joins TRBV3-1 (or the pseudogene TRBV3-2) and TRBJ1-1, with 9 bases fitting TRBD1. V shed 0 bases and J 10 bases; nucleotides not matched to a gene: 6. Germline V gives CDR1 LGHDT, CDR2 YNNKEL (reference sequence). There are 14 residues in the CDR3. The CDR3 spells CASSQEGQGARAFF. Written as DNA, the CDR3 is TGTGCCAGCAGCCAAGAGGGACAGGGAGCCCGAGCTTTCTTT.

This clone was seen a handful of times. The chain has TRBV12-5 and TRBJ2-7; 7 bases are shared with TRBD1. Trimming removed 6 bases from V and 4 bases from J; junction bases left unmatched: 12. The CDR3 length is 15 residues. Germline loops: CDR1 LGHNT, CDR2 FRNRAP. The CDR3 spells CASGSPQGVGYEQYF. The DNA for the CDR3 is TGTGCTAGTGGATCACCGCAGGGGGTCGGGTACGAGCAGTACTTC.

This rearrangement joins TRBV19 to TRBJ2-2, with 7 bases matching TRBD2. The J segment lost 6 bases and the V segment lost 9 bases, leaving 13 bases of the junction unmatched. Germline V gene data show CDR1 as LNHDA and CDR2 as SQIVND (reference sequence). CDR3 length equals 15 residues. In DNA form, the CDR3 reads TGTGCCAGCATCCCGGGGGGAGGGAGGTCCGGGGAGCTGTTTTTT. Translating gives CASIPGGGRSGELFF.

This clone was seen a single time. CDR3 loop: CSVEPPEYYGYTF. For the CDR3, the DNA is TGCAGCGTCGAACCCCCGGAGTACTATGGCTACACCTTC. The V gene is TRBV29-1, the J gene TRBJ1-2, with D unclear. The germline V gene has CDR1 SQVTM and CDR2 ANQGSEA. The V end lost 6 bases, the J end lost 3 bases, and 14 bases lay between the germline ends. The CDR3 runs 13 residues.

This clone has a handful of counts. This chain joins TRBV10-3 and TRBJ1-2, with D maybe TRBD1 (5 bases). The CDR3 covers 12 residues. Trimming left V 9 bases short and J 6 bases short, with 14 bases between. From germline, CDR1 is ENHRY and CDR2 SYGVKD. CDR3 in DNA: TGTGCCATTGCTCCAGGAGGGGATGGCTACACCTTC. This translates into CAIAPGGDGYTF.

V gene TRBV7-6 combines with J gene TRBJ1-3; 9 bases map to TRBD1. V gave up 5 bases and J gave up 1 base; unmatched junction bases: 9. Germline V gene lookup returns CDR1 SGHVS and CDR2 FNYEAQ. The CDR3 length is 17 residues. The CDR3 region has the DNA TGTGCCAGCAGCCCCCGTCCCGGGACAGGGTCTGGAAACACCATATATTTT. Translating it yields CASSPRPGTGSGNTIYF. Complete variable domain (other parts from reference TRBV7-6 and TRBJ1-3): GAGVSQSPRYKVTKRGQDVALRCDPISGHVSLYWYRQALGQGPEFLTYFNYEAQQDKSGLPNDRFSAERPEGSISTLTIQRTEQRDSAMYRCASSPRPGTGSGNTIYFGEGSWLTVV.